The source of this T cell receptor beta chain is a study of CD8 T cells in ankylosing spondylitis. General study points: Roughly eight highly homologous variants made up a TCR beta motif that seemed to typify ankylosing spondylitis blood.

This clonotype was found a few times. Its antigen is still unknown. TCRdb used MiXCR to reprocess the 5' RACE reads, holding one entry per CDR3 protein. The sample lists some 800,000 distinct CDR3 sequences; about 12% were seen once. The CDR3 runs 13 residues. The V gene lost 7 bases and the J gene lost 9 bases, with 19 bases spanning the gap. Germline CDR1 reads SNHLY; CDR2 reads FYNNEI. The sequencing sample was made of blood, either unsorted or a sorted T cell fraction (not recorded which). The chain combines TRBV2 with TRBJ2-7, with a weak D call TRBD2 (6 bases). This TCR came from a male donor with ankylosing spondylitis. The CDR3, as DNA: TGTGCCAGCAAGGAACACGGGGGAACGGGGCAGTACTTC. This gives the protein CASKEHGGTGQYF. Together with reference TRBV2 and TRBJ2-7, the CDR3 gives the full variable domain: EPEVTQTPSHQVTQMGQEVILRCVPISNHLYFYWYRQILGQKVEFLVSFYNNEISEKSEIFDDQFSVERPDGSNFTLKIRSTKLEDSAMYFCASKEHGGTGQYFGPGTRLTVT.